These T cell receptor beta chains were read from a single sample in a study of beta chain features in type 1 diabetes. Profiled with immunoSEQ multiplex PCR; TCRdb holds only in-frame clones, not every one. The table includes a few hundred thousand clones, roughly 11% detected once. Specimen: naive CD4+ T cells from blood. These TCRs come from a woman aged 25-40 years in good health. CDR3s include the opening cysteine and the closing phenylalanine or tryptophan.

15,TRBV19,TRBJ2-7,CASSIGAGDVYEQYF
16,TRBV6-9,TRBJ2-1,CASSLPVPVNSDEQFF
12,TRBV28,TRBJ2-7,CASSLSAYEQYF
13,TRBV9,TRBJ2-2,CASSPGDTGELFF
14,TRBV6-1,TRBJ1-5,CASNRQGSNQPQHF
15,TRBV27,TRBJ2-1,CASTPLSSAYNEQFF
15,TRBV27,TRBJ2-1,CASSFPGQYNNEQFF
13,TRBV7-2,TRBJ1-1,CASSALQGTEAFF
15,TRBV5-1,TRBJ2-1,CASSPVAGAVNEQFF
14,TRBV28,TRBJ2-7,CASRPGRVPYEQYF
12,TRBV7-2,TRBJ1-2,CASSLPGVGYTF
14,TRBV6-5,TRBJ1-2,CASRRGQNNYGYTF
15,TRBV7-9,TRBJ1-4,CASSLTGNGRESLFF
11,TRBV28,TRBJ2-7,CASGTPYEQYF
11,TRBV28,TRBJ2-5,CASSSTGTQYF
13,TRBV5-1,TRBJ2-3,CASRLADGDTQYF
18,TRBV5-4,TRBJ2-5,CASSFSLGTSGTQETQYF
14,TRBV7-9,TRBJ1-1,CASSLGQLNTEAFF
15,TRBV5-6,TRBJ2-3,CASSLWRERGDTQYF
14,TRBV6-1,TRBJ2-7,CASRRTSASYEQYF
15,TRBV27,TRBJ2-1,CASSFGTSGSDEQFF
13,TRBV28,TRBJ2-7,CASSLGPTYEQYF
14,TRBV19,TRBJ2-3,CASSNSGRTDTQYF
15,TRBV9,TRBJ2-1,CASSHSTSGDNEQFF
14,TRBV18,TRBJ1-1,CASSPPSRNTEAFF
15,TRBV4-3,TRBJ2-1,CASSRLREGYNEQFF
15,TRBV7-2,TRBJ2-1,CASSSGQVPGNEQFF
15,TRBV7-3,TRBJ2-7,CASSLARTGNHEQYF
11,TRBV28,TRBJ2-7,CASITAYEQYF
16,TRBV7-9,TRBJ2-1,CASSLSVAASRDEQFF
14,TRBV27,TRBJ2-1,CASSLFGGGNEQFF
14,TRBV28,TRBJ2-3,CASCRTGILDTQYF
15,TRBV5-1,TRBJ1-1,CASSFTTGANTEAFF
15,TRBV11-2,TRBJ2-3,CASTDQGGGTDTQYF
17,TRBV11-2,TRBJ2-2,CASTPGTSGSITGELFF
12,TRBV28,TRBJ2-5,CASGARGGTQYF
16,TRBV7-8,TRBJ2-3,CASSLAAGGVADTQYF
13,TRBV28,TRBJ2-5,CASRLQGYETQYF
15,TRBV5-4,TRBJ2-2,CASSTGTGNTGELFF
13,TRBV7-3,TRBJ1-2,CASSPGTDYGYTF
15,TRBV30,TRBJ1-5,CAWSVRGGSNQPQHF
15,TRBV29-1,TRBJ1-2,CSVNRASVANYGYTF
14,TRBV18,TRBJ2-3,CASSPRDSPDTQYF
14,TRBV11-2,TRBJ2-7,CASRSGTAPYEQYF
16,TRBV19,TRBJ2-3,CASSIIGYGSEDTQYF
13,TRBV29-1,TRBJ1-5,CSVGTGANQPQHF
20,TRBV9,TRBJ2-1,CASSAIDRTSGLSSYNEQFF
13,TRBV7-2,TRBJ1-1,CASSLAQAGEAFF